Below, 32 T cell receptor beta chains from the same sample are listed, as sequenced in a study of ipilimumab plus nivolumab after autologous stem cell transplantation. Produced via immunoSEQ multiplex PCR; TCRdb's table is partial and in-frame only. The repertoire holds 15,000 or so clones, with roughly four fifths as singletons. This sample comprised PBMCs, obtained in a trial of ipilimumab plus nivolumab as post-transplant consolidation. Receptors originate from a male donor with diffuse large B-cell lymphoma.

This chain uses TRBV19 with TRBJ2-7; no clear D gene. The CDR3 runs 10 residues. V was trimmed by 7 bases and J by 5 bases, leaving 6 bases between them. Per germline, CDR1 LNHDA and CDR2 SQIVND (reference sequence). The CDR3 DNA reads TGTGCCAGTATCTTCGACGAGCAGTACTTC. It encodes CASIFDEQYF.

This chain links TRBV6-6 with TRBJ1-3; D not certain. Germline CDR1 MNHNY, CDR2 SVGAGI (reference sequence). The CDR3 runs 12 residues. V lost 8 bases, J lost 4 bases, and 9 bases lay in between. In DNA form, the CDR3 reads TGTGCCAGCCGACCCGAGGGAAACACCATATATTTT. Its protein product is CASRPEGNTIYF.

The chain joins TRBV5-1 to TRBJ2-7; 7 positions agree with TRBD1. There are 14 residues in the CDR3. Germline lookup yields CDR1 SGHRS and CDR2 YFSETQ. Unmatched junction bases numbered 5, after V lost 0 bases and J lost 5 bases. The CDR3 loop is CASSLGDRENEQYF. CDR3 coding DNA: TGCGCCAGCAGCTTGGGAGACAGGGAAAACGAGCAGTACTTC.

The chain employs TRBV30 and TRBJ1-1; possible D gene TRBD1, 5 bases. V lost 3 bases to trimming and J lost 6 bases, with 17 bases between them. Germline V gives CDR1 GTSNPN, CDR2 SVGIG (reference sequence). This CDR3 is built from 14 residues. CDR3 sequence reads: CAWRGVAFVSEAFF. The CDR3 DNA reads TGTGCCTGGAGGGGGGTGGCATTTGTATCTGAAGCTTTCTTT.

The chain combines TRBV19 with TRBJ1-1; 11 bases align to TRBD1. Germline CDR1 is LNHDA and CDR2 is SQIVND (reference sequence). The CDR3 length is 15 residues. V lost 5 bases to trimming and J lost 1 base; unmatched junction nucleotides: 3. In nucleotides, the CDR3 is TGTGCCAGTAGTCGGGGGACAGGGGGGAACACTGAAGCTTTCTTT. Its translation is CASSRGTGGNTEAFF.

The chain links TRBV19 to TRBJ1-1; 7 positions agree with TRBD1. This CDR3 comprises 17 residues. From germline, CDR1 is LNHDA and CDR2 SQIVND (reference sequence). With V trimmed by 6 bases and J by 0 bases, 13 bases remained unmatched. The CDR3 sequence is CASSFMTGPLMNTEAFF. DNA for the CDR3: TGTGCCAGTAGCTTTATGACAGGGCCATTAATGAACACTGAAGCTTTCTTT.

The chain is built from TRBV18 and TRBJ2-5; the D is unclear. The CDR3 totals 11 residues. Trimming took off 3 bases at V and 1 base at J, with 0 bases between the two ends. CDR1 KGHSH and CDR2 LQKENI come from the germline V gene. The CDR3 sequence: CASSPQETQYF. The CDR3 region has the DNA TGTGCCAGCTCACCCCAAGAGACCCAGTACTTC.

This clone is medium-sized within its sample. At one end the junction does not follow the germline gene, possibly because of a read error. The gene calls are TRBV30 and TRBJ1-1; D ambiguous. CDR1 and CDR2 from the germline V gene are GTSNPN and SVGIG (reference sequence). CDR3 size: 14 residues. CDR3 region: CAWSSRVLKTEAFF. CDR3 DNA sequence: TGTGCCTGGAGTTCACGGGTCCTGAAAACTGAAGCTTTCTTT.

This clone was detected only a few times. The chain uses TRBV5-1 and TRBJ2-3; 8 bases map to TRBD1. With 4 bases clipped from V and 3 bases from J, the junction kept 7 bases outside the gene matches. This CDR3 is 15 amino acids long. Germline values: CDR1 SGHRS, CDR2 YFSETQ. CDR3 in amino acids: CASSLRTGKTDTQYF. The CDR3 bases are TGCGCCAGCAGCCTGCGGACAGGGAAAACAGATACGCAGTATTTT.

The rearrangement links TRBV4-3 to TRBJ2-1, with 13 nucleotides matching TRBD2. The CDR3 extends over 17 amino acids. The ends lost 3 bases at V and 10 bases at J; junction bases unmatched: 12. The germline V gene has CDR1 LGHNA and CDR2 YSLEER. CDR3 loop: CASSQAAPGLAGWEQFF. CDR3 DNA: TGCGCCAGCAGCCAGGCTGCCCCGGGACTAGCGGGGTGGGAGCAGTTCTTC.

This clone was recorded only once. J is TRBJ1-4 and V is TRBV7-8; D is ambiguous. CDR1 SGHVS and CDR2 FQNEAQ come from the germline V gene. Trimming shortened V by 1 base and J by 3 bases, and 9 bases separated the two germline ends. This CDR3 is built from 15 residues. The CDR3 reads CASSLEGMANEKLFF. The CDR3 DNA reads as TGTGCCAGCAGCTTAGAAGGGATGGCTAATGAAAAACTGTTTTTT.

The CDR3 reads CASSGVAGFGEQFF. The CDR3 coding sequence is TGTGCCAGCAGTGGGGTAGCGGGGTTCGGTGAGCAGTTCTTC. The rearrangement joins TRBV6-4 to TRBJ2-1; 8 positions agree with TRBD2. With 4 bases clipped from V and 9 bases from J, the junction kept 8 bases outside the gene matches. The CDR3 totals 14 residues. CDR1 and CDR2 from the germline V gene are MRHNA and SNTAGT.

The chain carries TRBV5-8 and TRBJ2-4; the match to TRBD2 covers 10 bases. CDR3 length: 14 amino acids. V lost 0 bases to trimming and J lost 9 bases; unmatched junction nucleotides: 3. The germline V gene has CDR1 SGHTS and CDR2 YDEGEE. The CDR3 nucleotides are TGTGCCAGCAGCTTGGTACTAGCGGGGAGCATTCAGTACTTC. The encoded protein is CASSLVLAGSIQYF.

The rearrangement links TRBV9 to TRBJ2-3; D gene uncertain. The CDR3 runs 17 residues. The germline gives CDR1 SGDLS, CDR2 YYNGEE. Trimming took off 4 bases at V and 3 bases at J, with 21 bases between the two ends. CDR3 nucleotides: TGTGCCAGCAGCTCCGGTAGGGCCGTAATAGGGACAGATACGCAGTATTTT. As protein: CASSSGRAVIGTDTQYF. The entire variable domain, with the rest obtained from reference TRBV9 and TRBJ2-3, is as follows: DSGVTQTPKHLITATGQRVTLRCSPRSGDLSVYWYQQSLDQGLQFLIQYYNGEERAKGNILERFSAQQFPDLHSELNLSSLELGDSALYFCASSSGRAVIGTDTQYFGPGTRLTVL.

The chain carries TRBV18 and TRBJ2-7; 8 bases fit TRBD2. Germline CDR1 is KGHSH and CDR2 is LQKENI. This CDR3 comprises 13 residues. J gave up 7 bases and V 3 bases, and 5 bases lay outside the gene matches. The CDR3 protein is CASSPLAGGEQYF. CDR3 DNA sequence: TGTGCCAGCTCACCGCTAGCGGGTGGTGAGCAGTACTTC.

The CDR3 DNA reads TGCAGTGCGCCCGACTACTACGAGCAGTACTTC. It is translated as CSAPDYYEQYF. The rearrangement joins TRBV20-1 to TRBJ2-7, with D possibly matching TRBD2 (5 bases). The CDR3 extends over 11 amino acids. Looked up from germline, CDR1 is DFQATT and CDR2 is SNEGSKA (reference sequence). Trimming removed 6 bases from V and 3 bases from J, with 9 bases in between.

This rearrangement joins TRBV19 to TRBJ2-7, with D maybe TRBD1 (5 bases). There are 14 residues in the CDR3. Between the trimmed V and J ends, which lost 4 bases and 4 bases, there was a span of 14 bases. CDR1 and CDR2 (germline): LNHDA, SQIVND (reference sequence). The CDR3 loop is CASSNKGFGYEQYF. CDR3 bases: TGTGCCAGTAGTAACAAGGGGTTCGGGTACGAGCAGTACTTC.

The CDR3: CASGRGYEQYF. CDR3 DNA sequence: TGTGCCAGCGGCAGGGGGTACGAGCAGTACTTC. The chain carries TRBV2 and TRBJ2-7; TRBD1 matches at 7 bases. Looked up from germline, CDR1 is SNHLY and CDR2 is FYNNEI. The CDR3 is made up of 11 amino acids. V was pared by 8 bases and J by 4 bases, with 2 bases of the junction left unmatched.

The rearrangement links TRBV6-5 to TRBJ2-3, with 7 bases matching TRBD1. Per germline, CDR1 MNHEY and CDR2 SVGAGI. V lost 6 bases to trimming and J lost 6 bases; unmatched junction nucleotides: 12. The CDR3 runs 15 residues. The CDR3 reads CASRPGQYSPDTQYF. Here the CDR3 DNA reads TGTGCCAGCAGGCCGGGACAGTACAGTCCGGATACGCAGTATTTT.

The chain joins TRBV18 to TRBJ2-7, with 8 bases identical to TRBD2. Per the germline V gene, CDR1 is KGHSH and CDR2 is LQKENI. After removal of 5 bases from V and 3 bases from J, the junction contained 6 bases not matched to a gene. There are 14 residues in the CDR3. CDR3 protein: CASSAVAGRYEQYF. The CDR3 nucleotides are TGTGCCAGCTCAGCGGTAGCGGGGCGCTACGAGCAGTACTTC.

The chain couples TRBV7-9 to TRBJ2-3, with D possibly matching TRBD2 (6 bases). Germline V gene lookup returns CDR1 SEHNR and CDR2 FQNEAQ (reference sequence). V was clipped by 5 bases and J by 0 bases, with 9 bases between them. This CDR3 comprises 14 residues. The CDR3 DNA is TGTGCCAGCAGCGCAGGACTAAGCACAGATACGCAGTATTTT. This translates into CASSAGLSTDTQYF.

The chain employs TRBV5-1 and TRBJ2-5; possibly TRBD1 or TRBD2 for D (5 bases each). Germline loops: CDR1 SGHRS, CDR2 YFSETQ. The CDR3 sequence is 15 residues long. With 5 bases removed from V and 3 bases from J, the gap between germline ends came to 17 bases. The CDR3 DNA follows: TGCGCCAGCAGGACCGGGCCCCGAGGGGAAGAGACCCAGTACTTC. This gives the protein CASRTGPRGEETQYF. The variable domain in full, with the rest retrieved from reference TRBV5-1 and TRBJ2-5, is KAGVTQTPRYLIKTRGQQVTLSCSPISGHRSVSWYQQTPGQGLQFLFEYFSETQRNKGNFPGRFSGRQFSNSRSEMNVSTLELGDSALYLCASRTGPRGEETQYFGPGTRLLVL.

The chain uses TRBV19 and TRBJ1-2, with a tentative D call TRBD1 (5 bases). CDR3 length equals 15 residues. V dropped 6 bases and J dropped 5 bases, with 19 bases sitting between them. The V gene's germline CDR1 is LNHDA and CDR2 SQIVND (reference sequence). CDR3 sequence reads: CASSLSTGGVYGYTF. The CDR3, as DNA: TGTGCCAGTAGCTTGTCAACCGGGGGGGTATATGGCTACACCTTC.

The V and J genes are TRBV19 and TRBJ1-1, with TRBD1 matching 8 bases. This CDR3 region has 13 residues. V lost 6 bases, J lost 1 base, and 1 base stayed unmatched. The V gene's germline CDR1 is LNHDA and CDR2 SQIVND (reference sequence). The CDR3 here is CASRGTGNTEAFF. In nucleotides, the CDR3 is TGTGCCAGTAGGGGGACAGGGAACACTGAAGCTTTCTTT.

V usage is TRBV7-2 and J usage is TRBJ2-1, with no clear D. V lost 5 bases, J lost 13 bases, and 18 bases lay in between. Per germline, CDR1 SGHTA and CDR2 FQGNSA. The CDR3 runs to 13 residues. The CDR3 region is CASSQYNGAPQFF. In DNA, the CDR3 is TGTGCCAGCAGCCAATACAATGGTGCTCCCCAGTTCTTC.

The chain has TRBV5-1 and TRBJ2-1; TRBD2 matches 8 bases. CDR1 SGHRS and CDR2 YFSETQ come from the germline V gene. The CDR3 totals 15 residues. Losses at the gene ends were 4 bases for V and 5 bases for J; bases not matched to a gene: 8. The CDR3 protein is CASSLEAAGDNEQFF. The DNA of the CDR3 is TGCGCCAGCAGCCTTGAGGCAGCGGGAGACAATGAGCAGTTCTTC.

For the CDR3, the DNA is TGTGCCAGCAGTGAAGCTACGTACTGGGACGGTGTGAGGGATACGCAGTATTTT. This sequence encodes CASSEATYWDGVRDTQYF. The V call is TRBV6-1, the J call TRBJ2-3, with D perhaps matching TRBD1 or TRBD2 (5 bases each). Germline V gene sequence: CDR1 MNHNS, CDR2 SASEGT. V was shortened by 0 bases and J by 6 bases, with 22 bases between the two germline ends. CDR3 length equals 18 residues.

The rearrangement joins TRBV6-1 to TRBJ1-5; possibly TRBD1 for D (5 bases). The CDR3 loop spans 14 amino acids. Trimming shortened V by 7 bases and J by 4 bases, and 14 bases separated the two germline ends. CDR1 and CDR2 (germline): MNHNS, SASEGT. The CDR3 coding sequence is TGTGCCAGCAAACCTGACAGTTCAAATCAGCCCCAGCATTTT. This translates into CASKPDSSNQPQHF.

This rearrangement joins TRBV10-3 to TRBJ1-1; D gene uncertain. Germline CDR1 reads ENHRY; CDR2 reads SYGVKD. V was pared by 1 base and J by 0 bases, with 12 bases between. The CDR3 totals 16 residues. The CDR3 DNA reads TGTGCCATCAGTGAGTATAAATACAAGCTGAACACTGAAGCTTTCTTT. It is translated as CAISEYKYKLNTEAFF.

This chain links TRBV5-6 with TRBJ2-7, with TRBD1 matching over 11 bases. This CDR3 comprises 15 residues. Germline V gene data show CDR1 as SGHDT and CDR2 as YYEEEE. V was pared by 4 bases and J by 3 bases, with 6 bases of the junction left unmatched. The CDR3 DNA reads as TGTGCCAGCAGCCCCGGGACAGGGGGGAGCTACGAGCAGTACTTC. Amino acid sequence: CASSPGTGGSYEQYF.

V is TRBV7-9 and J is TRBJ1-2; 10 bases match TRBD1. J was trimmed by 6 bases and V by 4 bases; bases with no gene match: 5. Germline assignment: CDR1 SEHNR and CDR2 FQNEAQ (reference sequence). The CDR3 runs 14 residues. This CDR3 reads CASSSSDRGHGYTF. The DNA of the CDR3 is TGTGCCAGCAGCTCATCCGACAGGGGGCATGGCTACACCTTC.

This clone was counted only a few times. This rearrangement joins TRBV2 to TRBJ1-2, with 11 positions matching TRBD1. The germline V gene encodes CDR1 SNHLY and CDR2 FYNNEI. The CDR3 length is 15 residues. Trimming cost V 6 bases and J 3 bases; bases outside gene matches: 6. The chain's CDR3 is CASRAPGQGDYGYTF. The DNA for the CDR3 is TGTGCCAGCAGGGCACCGGGACAGGGGGACTATGGCTACACCTTC.